The clone carrying this T cell receptor beta chain has at least ten counts. Its antigen is currently unknown. These data belong to a study of T cells in Graves' hyperthyroidism and ophthalmopathy. Study-wide results and limits: By a 13 V-J model, ophthalmopathy was set apart from stable hyperthyroidism.

This CDR3 comprises 15 residues. After removal of 2 bases from V and 6 bases from J, the junction contained 7 bases not matched to a gene. Germline CDR1 and CDR2: MGHRA and YSYEKL. There were TCR beta CDR3 regions amplified from RNA transcripts. The HTBI primer set drove a first-round RT-PCR of the TCR CDR3. TCRdb recomputed calls from the multiplex PCR reads with MiXCR, one row per CDR3 protein. The sample has approximately 610,000 distinct CDR3 sequences; roughly 15% are singletons. This chain joins TRBV4-1 and TRBJ1-1, with 9 positions matching TRBD1. Sequencing was carried out using blood. The source is a woman aged 40 to 50 with Graves' ophthalmopathy. CDR3: CASSQSSGTGPEAFF. CDR3 DNA sequence: TGCGCCAGCAGCCAATCCTCCGGGACAGGGCCTGAAGCTTTCTTT.